This is a list of T cell receptor beta chains from one sample in a study of shared clonotypes between healthy human individuals. Measured with immunoSEQ multiplex PCR; TCRdb has only the in-frame clones, and not every one. The sample comprises some 630,000 clones, about 96% of which are singletons, and roughly 0.1% rests with the top ten. Sequenced sample: naive CD8+ T cells sorted from blood. These receptors all come from a woman in her twenties or thirties in good health. Each CDR3 is given with its conserved first and last residue. The D gene is left open where the match is weak. The listing skips clone size in some rows; elsewhere it reads once, few, many or a size class.

size	J	V	D	CDR3	DNA
NA	TRBJ2-3	TRBV7-2	NA	CASSLGEVLKGDTQYF	TGTGCCAGCAGCTTAGGAGAGGTCTTGAAGGGAGATACGCAGTATTTT
NA	TRBJ2-5	TRBV19	NA	CASSRDLTQYF	TGTGCCAGTAGCCGGGACCTGACCCAGTACTTC
NA	TRBJ2-2	TRBV7-9	NA	CASRKGASGELFF	TGTGCCAGCCGTAAGGGTGCCTCCGGGGAGCTGTTTTTT
once	TRBJ1-1	TRBV19	NA	CASRKLGWVTEAFF	TGTGCCAGTAGAAAACTAGGGTGGGTCACTGAAGCTTTCTTT
NA	TRBJ2-3	TRBV5-6	NA	CASSSTSTDTQYF	TGTGCCAGCAGCTCCACTAGCACAGATACGCAGTATTTT
NA	TRBJ2-1	TRBV19	TRBD1	CASRGLAEGLDEQFF	TGTGCCTCTAGGGGGCTAGCAGAGGGGTTGGATGAGCAGTTCTTC
NA	TRBJ1-2	TRBV13	NA	CASSLGGNGYTF	TGTGCCAGCAGCTTAGGGGGGAATGGCTACACCTTC
NA	TRBJ2-3	TRBV9	NA	CASSVGGHSTDTQYF	TGTGCCAGCAGCGTAGGAGGACATAGCACAGATACGCAGTATTTT
NA	TRBJ2-7	TRBV6-5	NA	CASSYSREQYF	TGTGCCAGCAGTTACTCGCGCGAGCAGTACTTC
NA	TRBJ2-3	TRBV12-5	NA	CASGLSVRLEGTDTQYF	TGTGCTAGTGGTTTGTCGGTCAGACTAGAGGGGACAGATACGCAGTATTTT